The clone carrying this T cell receptor beta chain has a handful of counts. This sample is part of a study of blood T cell repertoires in COVID-19. Study background: PBMCs, B-cell-depleted T cells, or T cells provided the cDNA or gDNA that made up the material.

Assay used: immunoSEQ multiplex PCR; TCRdb lists only in-frame clones, some missing. Here the sample spans 250,000 to 350,000 clones, 75% to 90% being singletons. The CDR3 has 13 amino acids. V was trimmed by 1 base and J by 9 bases, leaving 10 bases between them. The V gene's germline CDR1 is SEHNR and CDR2 FQNEAQ (reference sequence). The rearrangement uses TRBV7-9 and TRBJ2-1; D is unclear. The sequenced material came from peripheral blood. This sequence was found in a woman between 45 and 60 years old with COVID-19, enrolled during active disease. This CDR3 is CASSLGSWSEQFF. CDR3 sequence (DNA): TGTGCCAGCAGCTTAGGTAGTTGGAGTGAGCAGTTCTTC.